The 32 T cell receptor beta chains below were found in one sample sequenced in a study of T cells in tumors after PD-1 blockade (dated by TCRdb to the late 2010s). Preparation of the library involved the immunoSEQ multiplex PCR assay. TCRdb took this table from immuneACCESS and kept in-frame rearrangements with V and J called. Such tables lack part of the clones; where checked against another copy, unresolved V genes explain under half of the gap, and the rest is unexplained. This sample has about 60,000 clones in its table, and approximately 79% of those were observed once. The ten largest account for 4.7% of the sample. The time point label corresponds to: after anti-PD-1 therapy. Sample: PBMCs, taken after anti-PD-1 treatment. The source of these receptors is a human donor with basal cell carcinoma.

This clone was counted once. The chain joins TRBV12-3 or TRBV12-4 to TRBJ2-1, with a possible D match to TRBD2 (6 bases). This CDR3 has 12 amino acids. The V and J ends lost 6 bases and 9 bases respectively, with 12 bases between them. This CDR3 is CASRLTRTEQFF. The DNA for the CDR3 is TGTGCCAGCAGGCTGACTAGGACTGAGCAGTTCTTC.

The rearrangement joins TRBV7-2 to TRBJ2-1; maybe TRBD2 (5 bases). CDR3 length equals 13 residues. V was clipped by 1 base and J by 8 bases, with 9 bases between them. The V gene's germline CDR1 is SGHTA and CDR2 FQGNSA. In DNA, the CDR3 is TGTGCCAGCAGCTTAGGGCCCGGGGATGAGCAGTTCTTC. It codes for CASSLGPGDEQFF. Full variable domain (rest looked up from reference TRBV7-2 and TRBJ2-1): GAGVSQSPSNKVTEKGKDVELRCDPISGHTALYWYRQSLGQGLEFLIYFQGNSAPDKSGLPSDRFSAERTGGSVSTLTIQRTQQEDSAVYLCASSLGPGDEQFFGPGTRLTVL.

J is TRBJ1-2 and V is TRBV7-2; 7 bases fit TRBD1. The CDR3 extends over 14 amino acids. V gave up 4 bases and J gave up 5 bases; unmatched junction bases: 7. Germline CDR1 is SGHTA and CDR2 is FQGNSA. The CDR3 reads CASSWEQGRYGYTF. The CDR3, as DNA: TGTGCCAGCAGCTGGGAACAGGGGCGATATGGCTACACCTTC.

The genes are TRBV4-1 and TRBJ1-1; TRBD1 is a possible D gene (5 bases). V dropped 0 bases and J dropped 0 bases, with 8 bases sitting between them. Looked up from germline, CDR1 is MGHRA and CDR2 is YSYEKL. The length of the CDR3 is 15 residues. CDR3 DNA sequence: TGCGCCAGCAGCCAAGATGGGACGGTGAACACTGAAGCTTTCTTT. Translated: CASSQDGTVNTEAFF.

This chain connects TRBV4-2 to TRBJ1-2, with a possible D match to TRBD1 (6 bases). The CDR3 loop spans 15 amino acids. The germline V gene encodes CDR1 LGHNA and CDR2 YNFKEQ. Trimming took 4 bases from V and 3 from J, leaving 15 bases between them. The CDR3 DNA reads TGTGCCAGCAGCCTCGTGGGGGGGCCGGACTATGGCTACACCTTC. Translating it yields CASSLVGGPDYGYTF.

The chain carries TRBV6-5 and TRBJ2-7; TRBD1 matches at 8 bases. The V segment lost 5 bases and the J segment 7 bases; nucleotides outside the gene matches: 4. Germline V CDR1 and CDR2: MNHEY, SVGAGI. This CDR3 has 12 amino acids. The CDR3 DNA follows: TGTGCCAGCAGTACAGGGGGAAGGGAGCAGTACTTC. This gives the protein CASSTGGREQYF.

The chain combines TRBV5-6 with TRBJ1-5, with 11 bases matching TRBD1. The CDR3 consists of 16 residues. Looked up from germline, CDR1 is SGHDT and CDR2 is YYEEEE. With 4 bases clipped from V and 1 base from J, the junction kept 4 bases outside the gene matches. The CDR3 sequence is CASSGQGARSNQPQHF. In DNA form, the CDR3 reads TGTGCCAGCAGCGGACAGGGGGCGCGGAGCAATCAGCCCCAGCATTTT.

The genes are TRBV7-9 and TRBJ2-3; 7 positions agree with TRBD1. V lost 1 base to trimming and J lost 1 base; unmatched junction nucleotides: 5. CDR1 SEHNR and CDR2 FQNEAQ come from the germline V gene (reference sequence). This CDR3 has 16 amino acids. The CDR3 is CASSLGTDRRTDTQYF. DNA of the CDR3: TGTGCCAGCAGCTTAGGAACGGACAGGCGCACAGATACGCAGTATTTT.

This chain connects TRBV6-5 to TRBJ2-3; the D gene is possibly TRBD1 (5 bases). V gave up 6 bases and J gave up 4 bases, with 8 bases separating them. The CDR3 runs 12 residues. From germline, CDR1 is MNHEY and CDR2 SVGAGI. CDR3 region: CASSPRADTQYF. The CDR3 DNA reads TGTGCCAGCAGCCCCAGGGCAGATACGCAGTATTTT.

The V and J genes are TRBV12-3 or TRBV12-4 and TRBJ2-7, with a weak D call TRBD1 (6 bases). Trimming stripped 6 bases from V and 4 bases from J, with 13 bases between. The CDR3 is 13 residues long. CDR3 loop: CASSYTGRYEQYF. Here the CDR3 DNA reads TGTGCCAGCAGCTACACAGGGAGATACGAGCAGTACTTC.

The chain has TRBV7-6 and TRBJ2-7; 9 positions match TRBD1. Trimming took 5 bases from V and 4 from J; bases not matched to a gene: 9. The CDR3 spans 15 residues. Germline lookup yields CDR1 SGHVS and CDR2 FNYEAQ. The CDR3 protein is CASSAGTGKTYEQYF. In nucleotides, the CDR3 is TGTGCCAGCAGCGCCGGGACAGGGAAGACTTACGAGCAGTACTTC.

This clone was observed a handful of times. The chain joins TRBV7-9 to TRBJ2-2; D is tentatively TRBD1 or TRBD2 (5 bases each). Looked up from germline, CDR1 is SEHNR and CDR2 is FQNEAQ (reference sequence). V was shortened by 5 bases and J by 3 bases, with 10 bases between the two germline ends. This CDR3 spans 14 amino acids. CDR3 coding DNA: TGTGCCAGCAGCGGGGACCTAGACACCGGGGAGCTGTTTTTT. Encoded protein: CASSGDLDTGELFF.

The chain carries TRBV7-2 and TRBJ2-7; tentatively, D is TRBD2 (6 bases). The CDR3 loop spans 15 amino acids. The ends were cut back, 1 base at V and 0 bases at J, with 10 bases in the middle. CDR1 is SGHTA, CDR2 FQGNSA, per germline. The DNA of the CDR3 is TGTGCCAGCAGCTTAGAGGGCGGGGCCTCCTACGAGCAGTACTTC. As protein: CASSLEGGASYEQYF.

CDR3 nucleotides: TGCGCCAGCAGCCAAGGTGGAGGGAGGGGAGAGACCCAGTACTTC. Protein: CASSQGGGRGETQYF. The rearrangement links TRBV4-1 to TRBJ2-5, with 7 bases identical to TRBD2. This CDR3 spans 15 amino acids. The V segment lost 1 base and the J segment 4 bases; nucleotides outside the gene matches: 6. Germline lookup yields CDR1 MGHRA and CDR2 YSYEKL.

The chain carries TRBV6-5 and TRBJ1-5, with a weak D call TRBD1 (5 bases). The germline V gene has CDR1 MNHEY and CDR2 SVGAGI. The length of the CDR3 is 15 residues. Deletions cut 7 bases from V and 3 bases from J, with 16 bases between. CDR3 sequence (DNA): TGTGCCAGCATCAACGGGGACGGCTACAATCAGCCCCAGCATTTT. It yields the protein CASINGDGYNQPQHF.

The chain joins TRBV9 to TRBJ2-7, with D unclear. Germline V gives CDR1 SGDLS, CDR2 YYNGEE. V lost 1 base to trimming and J lost 4 bases, with 6 bases between them. The CDR3 is 12 residues long. CDR3 in amino acids: CASSVMEYEQYF. The CDR3 DNA reads TGTGCCAGCAGCGTAATGGAGTACGAGCAGTACTTC. The full variable domain, rest sourced from reference TRBV9 and TRBJ2-7, is DSGVTQTPKHLITATGQRVTLRCSPRSGDLSVYWYQQSLDQGLQFLIQYYNGEERAKGNILERFSAQQFPDLHSELNLSSLELGDSALYFCASSVMEYEQYFGPGTRLTVT.

CDR3 protein: CASSYGDIAMNEQYF. The CDR3 bases are TGTGCCAGCAGTTATGGGGACATAGCTATGAACGAGCAGTACTTC. The J gene is TRBJ2-7, the V gene TRBV6-6; D is possibly TRBD1 (6 bases). Germline lookup yields CDR1 MNHNY and CDR2 SVGAGI (reference sequence). The CDR3 sequence is 15 residues long. V was trimmed by 3 bases and J by 5 bases, leaving 17 bases between them.

The V call is TRBV27, the J call TRBJ2-5; D is ambiguous. Germline V gene lookup returns CDR1 MNHEY and CDR2 SMNVEV (reference sequence). V was trimmed by 3 bases and J by 0 bases, leaving 11 bases between them. The CDR3 spans 15 residues. The CDR3 sequence: CASSFSTDYQETQYF. The CDR3 region has the DNA TGTGCCAGCAGTTTCTCGACGGATTACCAAGAGACCCAGTACTTC.

The chain has TRBV6-5 and TRBJ1-1, with D unresolved. The CDR3 sequence is 11 residues long. V shed 8 bases and J shed 4 bases, with 8 bases lying between them. Germline V gene lookup returns CDR1 MNHEY and CDR2 SVGAGI. This CDR3 reads CASSMGTEAFF. CDR3 in DNA: TGTGCCAGCTCTATGGGCACTGAAGCTTTCTTT.

This clone has more than one count but fewer than ten. V gene TRBV28 combines with J gene TRBJ1-5; the D is unclear. This CDR3 has 12 residues. Trimming took 3 bases from V and 7 from J, leaving 7 bases between them. Germline loops: CDR1 MDHEN, CDR2 SYDVKM. CDR3 loop: CASSFPWQPQHF. The CDR3 DNA is TGTGCCAGCAGTTTTCCTTGGCAGCCCCAGCATTTT.

V is TRBV5-1 and J is TRBJ2-3; 8 positions agree with TRBD1. Germline CDR1 is SGHRS and CDR2 is YFSETQ. This CDR3 spans 15 amino acids. V shed 4 bases and J 2 bases; nucleotides not matched to a gene: 6. CDR3 bases: TGCGCCAGCAGCCAAGGACAGGGATACACAGATACGCAGTATTTT. Translation gives CASSQGQGYTDTQYF.

This chain links TRBV6-1 with TRBJ1-1; D not certain. Germline V lookup: CDR1 MNHNS, CDR2 SASEGT. V lost 2 bases and J lost 1, with 11 bases in between. The CDR3 spans 15 residues. The CDR3 DNA is TGTGCCAGCAGTGAACTCACGCTCCCGAACACTGAAGCTTTCTTT. Translated: CASSELTLPNTEAFF.

The chain links TRBV7-9 to TRBJ2-7; 7 bases are shared with TRBD2. With 3 bases clipped from V and 1 base from J, the junction kept 3 bases outside the gene matches. The CDR3 sequence is 14 residues long. The V gene's germline CDR1 is SEHNR and CDR2 FQNEAQ (reference sequence). The CDR3: CASSLGGASYEQYF. The CDR3 DNA is TGTGCCAGCAGCTTGGGAGGGGCGTCCTACGAGCAGTACTTC. Combining the CDR3 with reference TRBV7-9 and TRBJ2-7 gives the whole variable domain DTGVSQNPRHKITKRGQNVTFRCDPISEHNRLYWYRQTLGQGPEFLTYFQNEAQLEKSRLLSDRFSAERPKGSFSTLEIQRTEQGDSAMYLCASSLGGASYEQYFGPGTRLTVT.

CDR3 coding DNA: TGTGCCAGCTCACCTCCCGTGGCTAGCGGGGACTGGAACATTCAGTACTTC. Protein sequence: CASSPPVASGDWNIQYF. The chain joins TRBV18 to TRBJ2-4, with TRBD2 matching over 9 bases. CDR3 length equals 17 residues. The V and J ends lost 3 bases and 7 bases, in that order; junction bases with no gene match: 13. Germline CDR1 KGHSH, CDR2 LQKENI.

The chain joins TRBV24-1 to TRBJ2-1; 11 bases are a match to TRBD2. Germline V lookup: CDR1 KGHDR, CDR2 SFDVKD. CDR3 length: 15 residues. V lost 1 base to trimming and J lost 7 bases; unmatched junction nucleotides: 2. The CDR3 protein is CATSDFGTSGNEQFF. Here the CDR3 DNA reads TGTGCCACCAGTGATTTCGGGACTAGCGGTAATGAGCAGTTCTTC.

The chain recombines TRBV30 with TRBJ1-4; D is uncertain. The CDR3 has 12 residues. The V end was cut by 1 base, the J end by 3 bases, with 3 bases between. Germline assignment: CDR1 GTSNPN and CDR2 SVGIG (reference sequence). The CDR3 nucleotides are TGTGCCTGGAGTGGATCTAATGAAAAACTGTTTTTT. This encodes CAWSGSNEKLFF.

The chain has TRBV21-1 and TRBJ2-3; the table calls TRBD1, which could not be checked here. TRBV21-1 is tagged as a pseudogene. The CDR3 sequence is 15 residues long. In nucleotides, the CDR3 is TGTGCCAGCAGCAACGACAGGGTTGGAACAGATACGCAGTATTTT. This codes for CASSNDRVGTDTQYF.

This chain links TRBV10-2 with TRBJ2-3, with TRBD2 matching over 9 bases. CDR3 length equals 15 residues. CDR1 and CDR2 (germline): WSHSY, SAAADI. J gave up 5 bases and V 6 bases, and 9 bases lay outside the gene matches. The CDR3 nucleotides are TGCGCCAGCAGATACTCTAGCGGGGTTAAAGATACGCAGTATTTT. Encoded protein: CASRYSSGVKDTQYF.

This clone has only a few counts. The rearrangement links TRBV18 to TRBJ1-1, with D unresolved. The CDR3 is 13 amino acids. The V end lost 4 bases, the J end lost 3 bases, and 9 bases lay between the germline ends. Looked up from germline, CDR1 is KGHSH and CDR2 is LQKENI. The CDR3 sequence: CASSQGWDTEAFF. CDR3 bases: TGTGCCAGCTCACAAGGGTGGGACACTGAAGCTTTCTTT.

This clone was found a few times. This chain connects TRBV4-1 to TRBJ2-5; TRBD2 is a possible D gene (6 bases). Trimming removed 4 bases from V and 5 bases from J, with 11 bases in between. The CDR3 is 13 residues long. Germline V gives CDR1 MGHRA, CDR2 YSYEKL. For the CDR3, the DNA is TGCGCCAGCAGCCGACTAGAGGTGGAGACCCAGTACTTC. Amino acids: CASSRLEVETQYF.

This clone has only a few counts. The chain couples TRBV20-1 to TRBJ2-7; D is unclear. This CDR3 is 11 amino acids long. Per germline, CDR1 DFQATT and CDR2 SNEGSKA (reference sequence). Trimming shortened V by 6 bases and J by 7 bases, and 13 bases separated the two germline ends. CDR3 protein: CSAGRRGEQYF. The CDR3 nucleotides read TGCAGTGCCGGGCGAAGAGGTGAGCAGTACTTC.

The gene calls are TRBV7-8 and TRBJ2-7, with TRBD1 matching 8 bases. The ends lost 1 base at V and 5 bases at J; junction bases unmatched: 7. The germline V gene has CDR1 SGHVS and CDR2 FQNEAQ. CDR3 size: 15 residues. The DNA for the CDR3 is TGTGCCAGCAGCTTAGGCGGGACAGGCCTCAACGAGCAGTACTTC. Its protein is CASSLGGTGLNEQYF.